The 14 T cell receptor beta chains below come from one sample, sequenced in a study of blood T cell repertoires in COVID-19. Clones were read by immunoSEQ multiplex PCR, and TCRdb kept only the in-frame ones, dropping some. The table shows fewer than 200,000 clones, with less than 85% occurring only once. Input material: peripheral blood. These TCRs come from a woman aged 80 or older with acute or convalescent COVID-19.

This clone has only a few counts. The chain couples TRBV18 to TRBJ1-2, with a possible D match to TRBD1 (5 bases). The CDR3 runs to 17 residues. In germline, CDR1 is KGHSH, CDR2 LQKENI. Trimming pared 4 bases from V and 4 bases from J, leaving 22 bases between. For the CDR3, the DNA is TGTGCCAGCTCACACGGGACCGGGAGCCAGGTGGCCTATGGCTACACCTTC. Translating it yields CASSHGTGSQVAYGYTF.

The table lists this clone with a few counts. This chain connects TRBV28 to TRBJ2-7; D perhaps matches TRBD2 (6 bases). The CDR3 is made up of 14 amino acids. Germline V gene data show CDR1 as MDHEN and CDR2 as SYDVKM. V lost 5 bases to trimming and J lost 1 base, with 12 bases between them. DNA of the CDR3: TGTGCCAGCAGTCCATGGAGGGAGTCCTACGAGCAGTACTTC. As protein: CASSPWRESYEQYF. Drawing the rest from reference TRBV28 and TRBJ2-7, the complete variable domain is DVKVTQSSRYLVKRTGEKVFLECVQDMDHENMFWYRQDPGLGLRLIYFSYDVKMKEKGDIPEGYSVSREKKERFSLILESASTNQTSMYLCASSPWRESYEQYFGPGTRLTVT.

CDR3 nucleotides: TGTGCCTGGAGTTTACCGGGACAGTCTAGCACAGATACGCAGTATTTT. This gives the protein CAWSLPGQSSTDTQYF. This chain connects TRBV30 to TRBJ2-3; 7 bases are shared with TRBD1. Per the germline V gene, CDR1 is GTSNPN and CDR2 is SVGIG (reference sequence). The J segment lost 0 bases and the V segment lost 2 bases, leaving 8 bases of the junction unmatched. The CDR3 has 16 amino acids.

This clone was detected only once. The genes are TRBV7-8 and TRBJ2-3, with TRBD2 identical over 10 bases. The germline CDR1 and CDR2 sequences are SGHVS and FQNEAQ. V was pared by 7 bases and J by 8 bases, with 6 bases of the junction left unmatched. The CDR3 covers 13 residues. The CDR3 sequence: CASMLAGGSTQYF. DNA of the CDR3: TGTGCCAGCATGTTAGCGGGAGGAAGTACGCAGTATTTT.

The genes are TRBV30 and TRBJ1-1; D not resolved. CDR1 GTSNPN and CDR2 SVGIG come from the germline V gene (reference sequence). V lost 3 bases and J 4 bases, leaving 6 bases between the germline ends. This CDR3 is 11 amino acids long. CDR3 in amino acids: CAWRQFTEAFF. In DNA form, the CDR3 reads TGTGCCTGGAGACAGTTCACTGAAGCTTTCTTT.

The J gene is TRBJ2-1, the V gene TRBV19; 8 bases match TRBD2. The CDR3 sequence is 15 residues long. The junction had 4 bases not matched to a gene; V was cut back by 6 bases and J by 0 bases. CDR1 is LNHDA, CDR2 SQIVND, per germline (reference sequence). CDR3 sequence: CASSGTSSSYNEQFF. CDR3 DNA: TGTGCCAGTAGCGGGACTAGTAGCTCCTACAATGAGCAGTTCTTC.

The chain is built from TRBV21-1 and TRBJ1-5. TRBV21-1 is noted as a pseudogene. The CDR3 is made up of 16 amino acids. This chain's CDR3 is CASSKERGGINQPQHF. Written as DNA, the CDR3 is TGTGCCAGCAGCAAAGAACGGGGAGGTATCAATCAGCCCCAGCATTTT.

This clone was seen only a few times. CDR3 sequence: CASSLGGGREKLFF. The CDR3 DNA reads TGCGCCAGCAGCTTAGGAGGGGGCCGTGAAAAACTGTTTTTT. The chain combines TRBV5-1 with TRBJ1-4; 7 nucleotides agree with TRBD1. V lost 2 bases, J lost 7 bases, and 5 bases stayed unmatched. The germline V gene encodes CDR1 SGHRS and CDR2 YFSETQ. The CDR3 has 14 residues.

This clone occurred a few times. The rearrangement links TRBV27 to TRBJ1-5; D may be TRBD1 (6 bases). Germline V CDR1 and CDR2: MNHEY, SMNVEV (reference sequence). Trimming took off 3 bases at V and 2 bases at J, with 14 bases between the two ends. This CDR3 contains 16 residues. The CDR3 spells CASSFGGGGGNQPQHF. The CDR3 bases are TGTGCCAGCAGTTTCGGAGGGGGAGGGGGCAATCAGCCCCAGCATTTT.

CDR3 sequence (DNA): TGTGCCACCAGTGGTGACAGGGCCGCGGGACGTATCAATTCACCCCTCCACTTT. The encoded protein is CATSGDRAAGRINSPLHF. V is TRBV24-1 and J is TRBJ1-6; 7 bases map to TRBD1. V dropped 5 bases and J dropped 7; count of bases not matched to a gene: 16. CDR1 is KGHDR and CDR2 is SFDVKD in the germline V gene. CDR3 length equals 18 residues.

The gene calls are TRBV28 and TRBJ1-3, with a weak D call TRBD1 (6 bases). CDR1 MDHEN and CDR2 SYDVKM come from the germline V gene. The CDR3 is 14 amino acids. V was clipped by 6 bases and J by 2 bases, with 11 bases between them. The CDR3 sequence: CASRLTGTGNTIYF. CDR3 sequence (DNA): TGTGCCAGCAGACTTACAGGGACTGGAAACACCATATATTTT.

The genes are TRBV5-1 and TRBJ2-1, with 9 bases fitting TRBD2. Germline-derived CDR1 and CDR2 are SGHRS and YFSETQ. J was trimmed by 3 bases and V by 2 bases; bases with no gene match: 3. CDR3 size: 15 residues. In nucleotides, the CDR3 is TGCGCCAGCAGCTTTCTAGCGGGGCACTACAATGAGCAGTTCTTC. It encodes CASSFLAGHYNEQFF. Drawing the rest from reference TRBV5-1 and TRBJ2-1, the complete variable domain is KAGVTQTPRYLIKTRGQQVTLSCSPISGHRSVSWYQQTPGQGLQFLFEYFSETQRNKGNFPGRFSGRQFSNSRSEMNVSTLELGDSALYLCASSFLAGHYNEQFFGPGTRLTVL.

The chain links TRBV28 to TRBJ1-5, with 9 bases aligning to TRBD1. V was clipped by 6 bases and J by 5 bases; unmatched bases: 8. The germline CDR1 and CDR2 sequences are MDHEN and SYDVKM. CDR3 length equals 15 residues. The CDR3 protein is CASRTGQGVYQPQHF. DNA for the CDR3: TGTGCCAGCAGAACGGGACAGGGAGTTTATCAGCCCCAGCATTTT.

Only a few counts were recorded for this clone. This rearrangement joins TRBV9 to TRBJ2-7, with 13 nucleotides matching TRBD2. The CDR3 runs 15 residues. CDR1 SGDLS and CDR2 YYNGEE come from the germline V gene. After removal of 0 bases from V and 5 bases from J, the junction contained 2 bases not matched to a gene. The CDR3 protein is CASSVEGLAGHEQYF. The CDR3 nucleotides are TGTGCCAGCAGCGTAGAGGGACTAGCGGGACACGAGCAGTACTTC.